Included here is one TCR beta chain sequence, with context. This entry comes from a study of blood T cell repertoires in COVID-19. The CDR3 sequence is 14 residues long. Trimming removed 6 bases at V and 0 bases at J, with 11 bases between. Germline CDR1 and CDR2: GTSNPN and SVGIG (reference sequence). Original handling: The assay estimated nucleated cells by amplifying reference gene primers. Generated by immunoSEQ multiplex PCR, the TCRdb table keeps only in-frame clones and is missing some. Clone size and V and J calls were adopted from that table, with D and trimming inferred from the DNA. Seen here are more than 70,000 clones, roughly 87% observed once, and the top ten hold about 9.1%.

The chain links TRBV30 to TRBJ1-4; D not certain. The TCR sequence derives from a man aged 50 to 59 with acute or convalescent COVID-19. Sequencing was performed on peripheral blood. CDR3 in DNA: TGTGCCTGCGCAGAAGATGCAACTAATGAAAAACTGTTTTTT. It codes for CACAEDATNEKLFF.